A single sample is the source of the 30 T cell receptor beta chains below, sequenced in a study of molecular identifiers for immune sequencing clone quantification. MiXCR was run by TCRdb on the PCR reads, yielding one entry per CDR3 protein. Of 85,000 to 100,000 distinct CDR3 sequences in the sample, roughly a quarter are singletons; the top ten hold around 1%. Sequenced input: naive CD8+ T cells from blood, with Jurkat cell RNA spiked in. Subset in this sample: FACS-sorted CD8+CD4-CCR7+CD45RA+ naive T cells. The receptors originated from a human donor in good health. Some libraries in this study had Jurkat cell RNA spiked in.

In its sample, this clonotype was seen a few times. The rearrangement uses TRBV2 and TRBJ2-3, with TRBD2 as a possible D gene (6 bases). V was pared by 7 bases and J by 3 bases, with 11 bases between. CDR3 size: 13 residues. Germline V lookup: CDR1 SNHLY, CDR2 FYNNEI. The CDR3 protein is CASTRAGTDTQYF. The CDR3 region has the DNA TGTGCCAGCACCAGGGCGGGGACAGATACGCAGTATTTT.

Turning to this clonotype: This may be a read error: a much more frequent sequence differs by one nucleotide. The chain carries TRBV10-3 and TRBJ2-5; TRBD1 matches at 12 bases. Per the germline V gene, CDR1 is ENHRY and CDR2 is SYGVKD. J was trimmed by 9 bases and V by 10 bases; bases with no gene match: 9. The CDR3 sequence is 13 residues long. The CDR3 loop reads CATGQGAAEPQYF. For the CDR3, the DNA is TGTGCCACGGGACAGGGGGCCGCCGAGCCCCAGTACTTC.

Many counts were recorded for this clonotype. V and J are TRBV7-9 and TRBJ2-3; D uncertain. The CDR3 is 12 amino acids. V lost 5 bases and J lost 1, with 4 bases in between. The germline gives CDR1 SEHNR, CDR2 FQNEAQ (reference sequence). Written as DNA, the CDR3 is TGTGCCAGCAGCGGGGGCACAGATACGCAGTATTTT. It specifies CASSGGTDTQYF.

As regards this clonotype: This sequence may be a read error, since a much larger clone differs from it by one base. This chain links TRBV29-1 with TRBJ2-2; 7 nucleotides match TRBD1. V gave up 7 bases and J gave up 6 bases; unmatched junction bases: 8. CDR3 size: 13 residues. Looked up from germline, CDR1 is SQVTM and CDR2 is ANQGSEA. This CDR3 is CSGLGQRAGELFF. The CDR3 nucleotides read TGCAGCGGCCTGGGACAGAGGGCCGGGGAGCTGTTTTTT.

As to this clonotype: A read error may explain this, as a much larger clone is one base away. This chain joins TRBV5-8 and TRBJ2-3, with TRBD2 identical over 11 bases. Germline CDR1 and CDR2: SGHTS and YDEGEE. After removal of 0 bases from V and 3 bases from J, the junction contained 12 bases not matched to a gene. This CDR3 is built from 19 residues. CDR3 coding DNA: TGTGCCAGCAGCTTGGGACTAGCGGGATGCAAGGGGATAACAGATACGCAGTATTTT. Encoded protein: CASSLGLAGCKGITDTQYF.

This clonotype was counted only a few times. This sequence may be a read error, since a much larger clone differs from it by one base. The chain combines TRBV7-6 with TRBJ2-7; no clear D gene. The CDR3 has 15 residues. Germline V gene lookup returns CDR1 SGHVS and CDR2 FNYEAQ. CDR3 residues: CASSQAVAATYAQYF. DNA of the CDR3: TGTGCCAGCAGTCAAGCCGTGGCGGCAACCTACGCGCAGTACTTC.

About this clonotype itself: Because it lacks the conserved phenylalanine or tryptophan at the end, this CDR3 is likely a read error. CDR3 amino acids: CNAKPTSWYEQYL. The CDR3, as DNA: TGCAATGCTAAACCGACTAGCTGGTACGAGCAGTACCTC. The rearrangement joins TRBV20-1 to TRBJ2-7, with 7 nucleotides matching TRBD2. Germline V gives CDR1 DFQATT, CDR2 SNEGSKA (reference sequence). The CDR3 length is 13 residues.

In its sample, this clonotype was seen a few times. The chain is built from TRBV7-3 and TRBJ2-4; weak D call: TRBD1 (6 bases). This CDR3 is built from 15 residues. Germline values: CDR1 SGHTA, CDR2 FQGTGA. The V and J ends lost 4 bases and 3 bases respectively, with 13 bases between them. The CDR3 DNA reads TGTGCCAGCAGCTCCGACAGGTTGATCAAAAACATTCAGTACTTC. This codes for CASSSDRLIKNIQYF.

This clonotype was seen ten or more times. The V and J genes are TRBV9 and TRBJ1-4; D unresolved. Trimming cost V 0 bases and J 5 bases, with 14 bases left between them. CDR1 and CDR2 from the germline V gene are SGDLS and YYNGEE. This CDR3 has 16 amino acids. CDR3 sequence reads: CASSVGSESKNEKLFF. In DNA, the CDR3 is TGTGCCAGCAGCGTAGGGTCCGAGTCGAAGAATGAAAAACTGTTTTTT.

The rearrangement joins TRBV5-4 to TRBJ2-7; D is possibly TRBD2 (5 bases). The CDR3 is 11 residues long. Looked up from germline, CDR1 is SGHNT and CDR2 is YYREEE (reference sequence). V shed 4 bases and J shed 6 bases, with 8 bases lying between them. The CDR3 loop reads CASSQDSEQYF. CDR3 bases: TGTGCCAGCAGCCAGGACTCCGAGCAGTACTTC.

Comments on this clonotype: This may arise from a read error, as a much more abundant clone is one base away. The chain links TRBV25-1 to TRBJ2-2; tentatively, D is TRBD2 (5 bases). The germline V gene encodes CDR1 MGHDK and CDR2 SYGVNS. The CDR3 runs to 16 residues. CDR3 in amino acids: CASSAEAALRTGELVF. CDR3 nucleotides: TGTGCCAGCAGCGCCGAGGCAGCCCTGCGAACCGGGGAGCTGGTTTTT.

This clonotype was counted only a few times. The chain combines TRBV7-3 with TRBJ2-7; 7 nucleotides line up with TRBD2. Unmatched junction bases numbered 7, after V lost 2 bases and J lost 6 bases. Germline loops: CDR1 SGHTA, CDR2 FQGTGA. CDR3 length: 14 residues. This CDR3 reads CASSLDGGEGEQYF. The CDR3 region has the DNA TGTGCCAGCAGCTTAGATGGAGGGGAGGGCGAGCAGTACTTC.

To note about this clonotype: A much larger clonotype is one base distant, so this may be a read error. The rearrangement uses TRBV20-1 and TRBJ1-1, with 8 bases aligning to TRBD1. V trimming: 2 bases; J trimming: 6 bases; junction bases outside the gene matches: 5. There are 13 residues in the CDR3. Germline V lookup: CDR1 DFQATT, CDR2 SNEGSKA (reference sequence). CDR3 sequence: CSARRTGYAEAFF. The CDR3 nucleotides are TGCAGTGCTAGAAGGACAGGGTACGCTGAAGCTTTCTTT.

Concerning this clonotype itself: A much larger clone is a single base away; this may be a read error. This rearrangement joins TRBV5-3 to TRBJ2-4, with TRBD2 matching over 13 bases. TRBV5-3 is designated an ORF whose function remains uncertain. The CDR3 totals 16 residues. CDR3 in DNA: TGTGCCAGCAGAAAAGGACTAGCGGGGGCCAAAAACTTTCAGTACTTC. Its translation is CASRKGLAGAKNFQYF.

For this clonotype: This sequence may be a read error, since a much larger clone differs from it by one base. The genes are TRBV20-1 and TRBJ2-3, with 15 bases matching TRBD2. CDR1 is DFQATT, CDR2 SNEGSKA, per germline (reference sequence). There are 17 residues in the CDR3. V lost 5 bases, J lost 3 bases, and 9 bases stayed unmatched. CDR3 DNA sequence: TGCAGTGCTCCCGAGGGACTAGCGGGGGGAAGGACAGATACGCAGTATTTT. This encodes CSAPEGLAGGRTDTQYF.

This clonotype was found many times. V and J are TRBV5-1 and TRBJ1-1; D uncertain. The CDR3 length is 13 residues. V was cut by 0 bases and J by 4 bases, with 7 bases left in between. CDR1 is SGHRS and CDR2 is YFSETQ in the germline V gene. The CDR3 sequence: CASSLDFSTEAFF. CDR3 sequence (DNA): TGCGCCAGCAGCTTGGATTTTAGCACTGAAGCTTTCTTT.

A note on this clonotype: A single base separates this from a much larger clone, so it may be a read error. The conserved closing phenylalanine or tryptophan is absent in this CDR3, likely reflecting a read error. The chain couples TRBV19 to TRBJ1-1, with a possible D match to TRBD1 (5 bases). This CDR3 contains 13 residues. CDR1 and CDR2 (germline): LNHDA, SQIVND (reference sequence). V was trimmed by 7 bases and J by 6 bases, leaving 15 bases between them. The CDR3 reads CASTPGVTAEAFL. The CDR3 region has the DNA TGTGCCAGTACCCCTGGCGTGACAGCTGAAGCTTTCTTG.

Regarding this clonotype: A much bigger clone sits one base away, suggesting this may be a read error. The rearrangement joins TRBV27 to TRBJ2-7; D remains ambiguous. V was shortened by 6 bases and J by 2 bases, with 14 bases between the two germline ends. CDR1 is MNHEY, CDR2 SMNVEV, per germline (reference sequence). The CDR3 contains 14 residues. CDR3 in DNA: TGTGCCAGCAGAGATTATCCTGGGACCTACGAGCAGTACTTC. Translated, it gives CASRDYPGTYEQYF.

This clonotype was picked up a small number of times. The chain links TRBV6-6 to TRBJ2-4; TRBD2 is a possible D gene (6 bases). This CDR3 region has 15 residues. Germline V lookup: CDR1 MNHNY, CDR2 SVGAGI (reference sequence). The V and J ends lost 5 bases and 1 base respectively, with 12 bases between them. CDR3 loop: CASSRSGGAKNIQYF. The CDR3 DNA reads as TGTGCCAGCAGTCGCTCTGGGGGGGCCAAAAACATTCAGTACTTC.

This clonotype was counted between two and nine times. This may arise from a read error, as a much more abundant clone is one base away. The chain is built from TRBV7-8 and TRBJ2-3, with 8 bases identical to TRBD1. The CDR3 has 15 amino acids. Germline V gives CDR1 SGHVS, CDR2 FQNEAQ. The CDR3 sequence is CASSLEQGAADMQYF. The CDR3 DNA is TGTGCCAGCAGCTTGGAGCAGGGGGCGGCAGATATGCAGTATTTT. Full variable domain (remainder filled in from reference TRBV7-8 and TRBJ2-3): GAGVSQSPRYKVAKRGQDVALRCDPISGHVSLFWYQQALGQGPEFLTYFQNEAQLDKSGLPSDRFFAERPEGSVSTLKIQRTQQEDSAVYLCASSLEQGAADMQYFGPGTRLTVL.

About this clonotype itself: Being one base from a much bigger clone, this may be a read error. The rearrangement joins TRBV7-2 to TRBJ2-1; 11 bases line up with TRBD2. Germline-derived CDR1 and CDR2 are SGHTA and FQGNSA. V lost 4 bases to trimming and J lost 8 bases; unmatched junction nucleotides: 4. The CDR3 has 14 amino acids. CDR3 in DNA: TGTGCCAGCAGCTCCGGTAGCGGGGGGGATGAGCAGTTCTTC. The encoded protein is CASSSGSGGDEQFF.

The J gene is TRBJ2-4, the V gene TRBV29-1; 7 nucleotides match TRBD1. V shed 3 bases and J 12 bases; nucleotides not matched to a gene: 11. Germline V gene sequence: CDR1 SQVTM, CDR2 ANQGSEA. CDR3 size: 13 residues. This chain's CDR3 is CSVETGLRDSQYF. For the CDR3, the DNA is TGCAGCGTTGAGACAGGCCTTAGGGACAGTCAGTACTTC.

The rearrangement uses TRBV5-6 and TRBJ2-7; no clear D gene. Germline V lookup: CDR1 SGHDT, CDR2 YYEEEE. V lost 3 bases and J lost 4, with 14 bases in between. This CDR3 has 14 residues. The CDR3 nucleotides read TGTGCCAGCAGCTCCAGAGACACAGCTTACGAGCAGTACTTC. It is translated as CASSSRDTAYEQYF. Looking up the rest from reference TRBV5-6 and TRBJ2-7 gives the full variable domain: DAGVTQSPTHLIKTRGQQVTLRCSPKSGHDTVSWYQQALGQGPQFIFQYYEEEERQRGNFPDRFSGHQFPNYSSELNVNALLLGDSALYLCASSSRDTAYEQYFGPGTRLTVT.

Comment on this clonotype: A much bigger clone sits one base away, suggesting this may be a read error. The rearrangement joins TRBV20-1 to TRBJ2-3, with D hard to call. Trimming pared 6 bases from V and 4 bases from J, leaving 14 bases between. This CDR3 contains 13 residues. Looked up from germline, CDR1 is DFQATT and CDR2 is SNEGSKA (reference sequence). DNA for the CDR3: TGCAGTGCCCCCCCCGGCATCCCAGATACGCAGTATTTT. Protein product: CSAPPGIPDTQYF.

This clonotype was picked up a small number of times. V is TRBV14 and J is TRBJ2-2; D unresolved. Germline V gives CDR1 SGHDN, CDR2 FVKESK. V lost 0 bases, J lost 1 base, and 15 bases lay in between. This CDR3 is built from 18 residues. The DNA of the CDR3 is TGTGCCAGCAGCCAAGATTTGGGTATACCAAAGAACACCGGGGAGCTGTTTTTT. It translates to CASSQDLGIPKNTGELFF.

This clonotype was counted many times. V and J are TRBV28 and TRBJ2-3; no clear D gene. Germline V gene lookup returns CDR1 MDHEN and CDR2 SYDVKM. The germline V and J ends were trimmed by 6 bases and 2 bases, with 18 bases remaining between them. The CDR3 spans 16 residues. The CDR3 sequence is CASSPLEFEDTDTQYF. The DNA for the CDR3 is TGTGCCAGCAGCCCCTTGGAGTTTGAGGACACAGATACGCAGTATTTT.

In its sample, this clonotype was seen once. The chain carries TRBV7-3 and TRBJ2-3; 9 nucleotides line up with TRBD2. Germline V gene lookup returns CDR1 SGHTA and CDR2 FQGTGA. V was clipped by 4 bases and J by 6 bases; unmatched bases: 8. This CDR3 is 15 amino acids long. DNA of the CDR3: TGTGCCAGCAGCTGGTTAGCGGGGGCTGGGGATACGCAGTATTTT. Translation gives CASSWLAGAGDTQYF.

This clonotype was found many times. The genes are TRBV20-1 and TRBJ2-7, with 9 bases identical to TRBD1. This CDR3 has 13 amino acids. V shed 5 bases, J shed 1 base, and the junction held 3 bases outside the gene matches. Germline values: CDR1 DFQATT, CDR2 SNEGSKA (reference sequence). CDR3 nucleotides: TGCAGTGCTTGGGACAGGGCGTCCTACGAGCAGTACTTC. This sequence encodes CSAWDRASYEQYF.

Points on this clonotype: A read error is possible here, since a much larger clone lies one base away. The chain links TRBV29-1 to TRBJ1-2, with 9 bases that match TRBD1. Germline lookup yields CDR1 SQVTM and CDR2 ANQGSEA. The CDR3 is 15 amino acids. The CDR3 here is CSVEGRTGADYGHTF. The CDR3 coding sequence is TGCAGCGTTGAAGGACGGACAGGGGCGGACTATGGCCACACCTTC.

This clonotype appeared many times. The rearrangement links TRBV7-6 to TRBJ1-1; D is unresolved. The CDR3 is 16 residues long. Germline-derived CDR1 and CDR2 are SGHVS and FNYEAQ. Trimming took off 2 bases at V and 4 bases at J, with 17 bases between the two ends. CDR3 in amino acids: CASSLTGEFMGTEAFF. CDR3 in DNA: TGTGCCAGCAGCTTAACCGGAGAGTTTATGGGCACTGAAGCTTTCTTT. Filled out from reference TRBV7-6 and TRBJ1-1, the complete variable domain reads GAGVSQSPRYKVTKRGQDVALRCDPISGHVSLYWYRQALGQGPEFLTYFNYEAQQDKSGLPNDRFSAERPEGSISTLTIQRTEQRDSAMYRCASSLTGEFMGTEAFFGQGTRLTVV.